Reported below is one TCR beta chain. Its antigen is undetermined. Per the germline V gene, CDR1 is MDHEN and CDR2 is SYDVKM. The CDR3 sequence is 12 residues long. This specimen comes from a study of T cells expressing NK-cell markers. For the study at large: In sorted CD3+CD56+NKG2C+, CD3+CD56+NKG2C- and CD3+CD56-NKG2C+ T cells, TCR beta repertoires were obtained. Among the eight sequenced donors, seven tested HCMV-seropositive and one tested seronegative. Notes on the study in general: Of the CD8+ T cells in about 6 donors, roughly 1.0-7.0% belonged to dominant NKG2C+ clonotypes.

It was by 5'RACE template switching with UMIs that TCR beta cDNA was made. Reprocessing the 5' RACE reads, TCRdb reports a single entry for every CDR3 protein and omits DNA. This specimen shows 500,000 to 700,000 distinct CDR3 sequences; the ten leading clones hold roughly 3.4%. The receptor was derived from a man between 18 and 35 years old in good health. This chain joins TRBV28 and TRBJ2-7; absent DNA, TCRdb's TRBD2 call cannot be checked. The sequenced material came from blood T cells: a sorted CD56 or NKG2C T cell subset, CD4+ or CD8+ T cells, or bulk PBMC T cells (not recorded which). The CDR3 region is CASNGGSLEQYF.